The 25 T cell receptor beta chains presented below share a single source sample, sequenced in a study of CD8 T cells in ankylosing spondylitis. TCRdb fed the 5' RACE reads into MiXCR, producing one record per CDR3 protein. The sample lists about 250,000 distinct CDR3 sequences; roughly 18% were seen once. Sequenced: blood, either unsorted or a sorted T cell fraction (not recorded which). Source of these receptors: a male donor with ankylosing spondylitis or in good health (not recorded which).

A few counts support this clonotype. The V call is TRBV5-6, the J call TRBJ2-7, with 8 bases identical to TRBD1. CDR1 and CDR2 (germline): SGHDT, YYEEEE. The CDR3 is 14 residues long. V was pared by 1 base and J by 5 bases, with 5 bases of the junction left unmatched. The CDR3 here is CASSLWTGWHEQYF. CDR3 in DNA: TGTGCCAGCAGCTTGTGGACAGGGTGGCACGAGCAGTACTTC.

The sample holds many counts of this clonotype. The V and J genes are TRBV29-1 and TRBJ2-7, with 8 bases that match TRBD2. The CDR3 runs to 14 residues. Germline CDR1 SQVTM, CDR2 ANQGSEA. Trimming cost V 0 bases and J 2 bases; bases outside gene matches: 3. CDR3 sequence (DNA): TGCAGCGTTGAAGATGAGCGGGAGACCTACGAGCAGTACTTC. Amino acid sequence: CSVEDERETYEQYF.

The chain couples TRBV29-1 to TRBJ2-3; 7 positions match TRBD1. With 8 bases clipped from V and 0 bases from J, the junction kept 5 bases outside the gene matches. The V gene's germline CDR1 is SQVTM and CDR2 ANQGSEA. This CDR3 contains 13 residues. The CDR3 nucleotides are TGCAGCCTCTGGGACAGAAGCACAGATACGCAGTATTTT. Translating gives CSLWDRSTDTQYF.

The chain links TRBV20-1 to TRBJ2-3; 8 nucleotides agree with TRBD2. This CDR3 has 13 residues. Per the germline V gene, CDR1 is DFQATT and CDR2 is SNEGSKA (reference sequence). J lost 2 bases, V lost 6 bases, and 4 bases had no gene match. The CDR3 here is CSATSGVTDTQYF. The CDR3 bases are TGCAGTGCCACTAGCGGCGTCACAGATACGCAGTATTTT.

This clonotype has a handful of counts. V gene TRBV6-5 combines with J gene TRBJ2-3, with D perhaps assigned TRBD1 or TRBD2 (6 bases each). Germline V gene lookup returns CDR1 MNHEY and CDR2 SVGAGI. The CDR3 has 18 amino acids. The germline V and J ends were trimmed by 0 bases and 6 bases, with 22 bases remaining between them. The chain's CDR3 is CASSYSGSRGLFGDTQYF. The CDR3 DNA follows: TGTGCCAGCAGTTACTCGGGATCACGGGGGCTTTTCGGGGATACGCAGTATTTT.

The gene calls are TRBV6-1 and TRBJ2-3, with 13 bases that match TRBD2. With 6 bases clipped from V and 5 bases from J, the junction kept 5 bases outside the gene matches. This CDR3 spans 15 amino acids. Germline CDR1 MNHNS, CDR2 SASEGT. This CDR3 reads CASRRTSGSRDTQYF. The DNA of the CDR3 is TGTGCCAGCAGGCGGACTAGCGGGAGTCGAGATACGCAGTATTTT.

The V gene is TRBV12-3 or TRBV12-4, the J gene TRBJ2-3; D may be TRBD2 (6 bases). The CDR3 has 16 residues. The germline V and J ends were trimmed by 3 bases and 0 bases, with 13 bases remaining between them. The CDR3 loop is CASSFTGTPSTDTQYF. Here the CDR3 DNA reads TGTGCCAGCAGTTTCACCGGGACTCCTAGCACAGATACGCAGTATTTT.

In its sample, this clonotype was seen a few times. This chain links TRBV7-2 with TRBJ2-1; possible D gene TRBD1, 5 bases. The V end was cut by 2 bases, the J end by 8 bases, with 13 bases between. CDR1 is SGHTA, CDR2 FQGNSA, per germline. This CDR3 region has 14 residues. CDR3 sequence: CASSLTWLGDEQFF. DNA for the CDR3: TGTGCCAGCAGCTTAACGTGGCTAGGGGATGAGCAGTTCTTC.

This clonotype was counted once. The gene calls are TRBV4-1 and TRBJ2-7; 7 bases are shared with TRBD1. Germline CDR1 reads MGHRA; CDR2 reads YSYEKL. Trimming removed 5 bases from V and 6 bases from J; junction bases left unmatched: 10. This CDR3 contains 14 residues. In DNA, the CDR3 is TGCGCCAGCAGCTCCGGACAGGCTGGGAGCGAGCAGTACTTC. Its translation is CASSSGQAGSEQYF.

The V and J genes are TRBV5-1 and TRBJ1-1, with D hard to call. V lost 0 bases and J 2 bases, leaving 14 bases between the germline ends. This CDR3 has 16 residues. Germline V gene sequence: CDR1 SGHRS, CDR2 YFSETQ. The chain's CDR3 is CASSLAGLLRNTEAFF. CDR3 nucleotides: TGCGCCAGCAGCTTGGCCGGGCTTTTGAGAAACACTGAAGCTTTCTTT.

V gene TRBV18 combines with J gene TRBJ1-1; 9 nucleotides line up with TRBD1. Germline V gene sequence: CDR1 KGHSH, CDR2 LQKENI. The V and J ends lost 3 bases and 10 bases, in that order; junction bases with no gene match: 6. This CDR3 has 13 amino acids. CDR3 sequence reads: CASSPRTGEAAFF. CDR3 in DNA: TGTGCCAGCTCACCGAGGACAGGGGAGGCAGCTTTCTTT. Drawing the rest from reference TRBV18 and TRBJ1-1, the complete variable domain is NAGVMQNPRHLVRRRGQEARLRCSPMKGHSHVYWYRQLPEEGLKFMVYLQKENIIDESGMPKERFSAEFPKEGPSILRIQQVVRGDSAAYFCASSPRTGEAAFFGQGTRLTVV.

This clonotype was detected a few times. The chain combines TRBV4-1 with TRBJ1-1; D remains unclear. The CDR3 is made up of 14 amino acids. The germline V gene has CDR1 MGHRA and CDR2 YSYEKL. The V gene lost 0 bases and the J gene lost 7 bases, with 12 bases spanning the gap. CDR3 in amino acids: CASSQEWRAVEAFF. DNA for the CDR3: TGCGCCAGCAGCCAAGAGTGGAGGGCCGTTGAAGCTTTCTTT.

This clonotype was detected many times. An end of the junction differs from the germline gene, which may be a read error. The V gene is TRBV10-3, the J gene TRBJ2-1; D is possibly TRBD1 (5 bases). The CDR3 sequence is 15 residues long. The V gene's germline CDR1 is ENHRY and CDR2 SYGVKD. The CDR3 nucleotides are TGTGCCATCCGAATAGCCGACAGCTCCTACGATGAGCAGTTCTTC. This codes for CAIRIADSSYDEQFF.

The rearrangement uses TRBV7-9 and TRBJ2-7; D is perhaps TRBD2 (5 bases). Trimming shortened V by 5 bases and J by 0 bases, and 11 bases separated the two germline ends. In germline, CDR1 is SEHNR, CDR2 FQNEAQ (reference sequence). This CDR3 has 14 amino acids. The CDR3 spells CASSRPGSSYEQYF. The CDR3 bases are TGTGCCAGCAGCCGCCCGGGGAGCTCCTACGAGCAGTACTTC.

This chain links TRBV3-1 with TRBJ2-2; D is unresolved. Germline V CDR1 and CDR2: LGHDT, YNNKEL (reference sequence). Trimming cost V 0 bases and J 6 bases, with 8 bases left between them. This CDR3 is 14 amino acids long. The CDR3 spells CASSQDGVPGELFF. CDR3 bases: TGTGCCAGCAGCCAAGATGGGGTCCCCGGGGAGCTGTTTTTT.

For the CDR3, the DNA is TGTGCCAGCAGCCAAGACATAGGGCTGTTCACCGGGGAGCTGTTTTTT. It translates to CASSQDIGLFTGELFF. The genes are TRBV14 and TRBJ2-2; D remains unclear. The CDR3 runs 16 residues. Trimming pared 0 bases from V and 4 bases from J, leaving 12 bases between. The germline V gene encodes CDR1 SGHDN and CDR2 FVKESK.

This clonotype was picked up a small number of times. This chain uses TRBV29-1 with TRBJ2-5, with TRBD1 matching over 8 bases. Germline CDR1 and CDR2: SQVTM and ANQGSEA. J was trimmed by 3 bases and V by 3 bases; bases with no gene match: 6. The CDR3 has 14 residues. The CDR3, as DNA: TGCAGCGTTGATCGACAGGGGTATGAAGAGACCCAGTACTTC. Encoded protein: CSVDRQGYEETQYF.

This clonotype has a count of ten or more. The genes are TRBV5-1 and TRBJ2-5; the D is unclear. The germline V gene has CDR1 SGHRS and CDR2 YFSETQ. This CDR3 spans 15 amino acids. Trimming took off 0 bases at V and 1 base at J, with 10 bases between the two ends. CDR3 bases: TGCGCCAGCAGCTTGGAGCCTATAGGCCAAGAGACCCAGTACTTC. It codes for CASSLEPIGQETQYF.

The rearrangement joins TRBV15 to TRBJ2-2, with 9 nucleotides matching TRBD1. V was pared by 8 bases and J by 1 base, with 8 bases of the junction left unmatched. The CDR3 spans 16 residues. Germline V gene data show CDR1 as LNHNV and CDR2 as YYDKDF (reference sequence). CDR3 bases: TGTGCCACCGGTTTTGGGACAGGGCGGAACACCGGGGAGCTGTTTTTT. This sequence encodes CATGFGTGRNTGELFF.

V and J are TRBV4-1 and TRBJ2-1, with unresolved D. V shed 0 bases and J shed 4 bases, with 10 bases lying between them. CDR3 length: 15 residues. Germline lookup yields CDR1 MGHRA and CDR2 YSYEKL. The CDR3 spells CASSQDPNLYNEQFF. As DNA, the CDR3 is TGCGCCAGCAGCCAAGATCCTAACCTGTACAATGAGCAGTTCTTC.

This clonotype was found a few times. The chain has TRBV29-1 and TRBJ2-2; maybe TRBD1 (7 bases). The CDR3 is 15 amino acids. The V end lost 6 bases, the J end lost 5 bases, and 19 bases lay between the germline ends. Germline loops: CDR1 SQVTM, CDR2 ANQGSEA. The CDR3 DNA follows: TGCAGCGTCGCCTTCAGGGGGGTAGAGACCGGGGAGCTGTTTTTT. Protein: CSVAFRGVETGELFF.

This clonotype was observed a handful of times. The V gene is TRBV6-5, the J gene TRBJ1-1, with 9 bases that match TRBD1. The CDR3 is made up of 15 amino acids. Germline CDR1 MNHEY, CDR2 SVGAGI. The V gene end was trimmed by 4 bases and the J gene end by 2 bases; junction bases not matched to a gene: 5. The chain's CDR3 is CASSSWTGANTEAFF. Here the CDR3 DNA reads TGTGCCAGCAGTTCTTGGACAGGGGCAAACACTGAAGCTTTCTTT.

This clonotype was picked up a small number of times. This rearrangement joins TRBV20-1 to TRBJ2-7, with 9 nucleotides matching TRBD1. Per the germline V gene, CDR1 is DFQATT and CDR2 is SNEGSKA (reference sequence). The CDR3 is made up of 14 amino acids. V lost 2 bases and J lost 6; bases outside the gene matches: 8. CDR3: CSARPRTGAGEQYF. CDR3 nucleotide sequence: TGCAGTGCTAGACCTCGGACAGGGGCTGGCGAGCAGTACTTC.

The V gene is TRBV7-9, the J gene TRBJ2-2; D not certain. CDR3 length: 16 amino acids. The germline gives CDR1 SEHNR, CDR2 FQNEAQ (reference sequence). V lost 1 base, J lost 4 bases, and 13 bases lay in between. For the CDR3, the DNA is TGTGCCAGCAGCTTAGAAAGCTTTGTAACCACCGGGGAGCTGTTTTTT. Translation: CASSLESFVTTGELFF.

The V call is TRBV24-1, the J call TRBJ2-1, with D perhaps TRBD2 (6 bases). This CDR3 spans 16 amino acids. Germline V gives CDR1 KGHDR, CDR2 SFDVKD. V was trimmed by 3 bases and J by 2 bases, leaving 13 bases between them. The CDR3, as DNA: TGTGCCACCAGTGATCGGAGCGGGCCACCCTACAATGAGCAGTTCTTC. Amino acids: CATSDRSGPPYNEQFF.